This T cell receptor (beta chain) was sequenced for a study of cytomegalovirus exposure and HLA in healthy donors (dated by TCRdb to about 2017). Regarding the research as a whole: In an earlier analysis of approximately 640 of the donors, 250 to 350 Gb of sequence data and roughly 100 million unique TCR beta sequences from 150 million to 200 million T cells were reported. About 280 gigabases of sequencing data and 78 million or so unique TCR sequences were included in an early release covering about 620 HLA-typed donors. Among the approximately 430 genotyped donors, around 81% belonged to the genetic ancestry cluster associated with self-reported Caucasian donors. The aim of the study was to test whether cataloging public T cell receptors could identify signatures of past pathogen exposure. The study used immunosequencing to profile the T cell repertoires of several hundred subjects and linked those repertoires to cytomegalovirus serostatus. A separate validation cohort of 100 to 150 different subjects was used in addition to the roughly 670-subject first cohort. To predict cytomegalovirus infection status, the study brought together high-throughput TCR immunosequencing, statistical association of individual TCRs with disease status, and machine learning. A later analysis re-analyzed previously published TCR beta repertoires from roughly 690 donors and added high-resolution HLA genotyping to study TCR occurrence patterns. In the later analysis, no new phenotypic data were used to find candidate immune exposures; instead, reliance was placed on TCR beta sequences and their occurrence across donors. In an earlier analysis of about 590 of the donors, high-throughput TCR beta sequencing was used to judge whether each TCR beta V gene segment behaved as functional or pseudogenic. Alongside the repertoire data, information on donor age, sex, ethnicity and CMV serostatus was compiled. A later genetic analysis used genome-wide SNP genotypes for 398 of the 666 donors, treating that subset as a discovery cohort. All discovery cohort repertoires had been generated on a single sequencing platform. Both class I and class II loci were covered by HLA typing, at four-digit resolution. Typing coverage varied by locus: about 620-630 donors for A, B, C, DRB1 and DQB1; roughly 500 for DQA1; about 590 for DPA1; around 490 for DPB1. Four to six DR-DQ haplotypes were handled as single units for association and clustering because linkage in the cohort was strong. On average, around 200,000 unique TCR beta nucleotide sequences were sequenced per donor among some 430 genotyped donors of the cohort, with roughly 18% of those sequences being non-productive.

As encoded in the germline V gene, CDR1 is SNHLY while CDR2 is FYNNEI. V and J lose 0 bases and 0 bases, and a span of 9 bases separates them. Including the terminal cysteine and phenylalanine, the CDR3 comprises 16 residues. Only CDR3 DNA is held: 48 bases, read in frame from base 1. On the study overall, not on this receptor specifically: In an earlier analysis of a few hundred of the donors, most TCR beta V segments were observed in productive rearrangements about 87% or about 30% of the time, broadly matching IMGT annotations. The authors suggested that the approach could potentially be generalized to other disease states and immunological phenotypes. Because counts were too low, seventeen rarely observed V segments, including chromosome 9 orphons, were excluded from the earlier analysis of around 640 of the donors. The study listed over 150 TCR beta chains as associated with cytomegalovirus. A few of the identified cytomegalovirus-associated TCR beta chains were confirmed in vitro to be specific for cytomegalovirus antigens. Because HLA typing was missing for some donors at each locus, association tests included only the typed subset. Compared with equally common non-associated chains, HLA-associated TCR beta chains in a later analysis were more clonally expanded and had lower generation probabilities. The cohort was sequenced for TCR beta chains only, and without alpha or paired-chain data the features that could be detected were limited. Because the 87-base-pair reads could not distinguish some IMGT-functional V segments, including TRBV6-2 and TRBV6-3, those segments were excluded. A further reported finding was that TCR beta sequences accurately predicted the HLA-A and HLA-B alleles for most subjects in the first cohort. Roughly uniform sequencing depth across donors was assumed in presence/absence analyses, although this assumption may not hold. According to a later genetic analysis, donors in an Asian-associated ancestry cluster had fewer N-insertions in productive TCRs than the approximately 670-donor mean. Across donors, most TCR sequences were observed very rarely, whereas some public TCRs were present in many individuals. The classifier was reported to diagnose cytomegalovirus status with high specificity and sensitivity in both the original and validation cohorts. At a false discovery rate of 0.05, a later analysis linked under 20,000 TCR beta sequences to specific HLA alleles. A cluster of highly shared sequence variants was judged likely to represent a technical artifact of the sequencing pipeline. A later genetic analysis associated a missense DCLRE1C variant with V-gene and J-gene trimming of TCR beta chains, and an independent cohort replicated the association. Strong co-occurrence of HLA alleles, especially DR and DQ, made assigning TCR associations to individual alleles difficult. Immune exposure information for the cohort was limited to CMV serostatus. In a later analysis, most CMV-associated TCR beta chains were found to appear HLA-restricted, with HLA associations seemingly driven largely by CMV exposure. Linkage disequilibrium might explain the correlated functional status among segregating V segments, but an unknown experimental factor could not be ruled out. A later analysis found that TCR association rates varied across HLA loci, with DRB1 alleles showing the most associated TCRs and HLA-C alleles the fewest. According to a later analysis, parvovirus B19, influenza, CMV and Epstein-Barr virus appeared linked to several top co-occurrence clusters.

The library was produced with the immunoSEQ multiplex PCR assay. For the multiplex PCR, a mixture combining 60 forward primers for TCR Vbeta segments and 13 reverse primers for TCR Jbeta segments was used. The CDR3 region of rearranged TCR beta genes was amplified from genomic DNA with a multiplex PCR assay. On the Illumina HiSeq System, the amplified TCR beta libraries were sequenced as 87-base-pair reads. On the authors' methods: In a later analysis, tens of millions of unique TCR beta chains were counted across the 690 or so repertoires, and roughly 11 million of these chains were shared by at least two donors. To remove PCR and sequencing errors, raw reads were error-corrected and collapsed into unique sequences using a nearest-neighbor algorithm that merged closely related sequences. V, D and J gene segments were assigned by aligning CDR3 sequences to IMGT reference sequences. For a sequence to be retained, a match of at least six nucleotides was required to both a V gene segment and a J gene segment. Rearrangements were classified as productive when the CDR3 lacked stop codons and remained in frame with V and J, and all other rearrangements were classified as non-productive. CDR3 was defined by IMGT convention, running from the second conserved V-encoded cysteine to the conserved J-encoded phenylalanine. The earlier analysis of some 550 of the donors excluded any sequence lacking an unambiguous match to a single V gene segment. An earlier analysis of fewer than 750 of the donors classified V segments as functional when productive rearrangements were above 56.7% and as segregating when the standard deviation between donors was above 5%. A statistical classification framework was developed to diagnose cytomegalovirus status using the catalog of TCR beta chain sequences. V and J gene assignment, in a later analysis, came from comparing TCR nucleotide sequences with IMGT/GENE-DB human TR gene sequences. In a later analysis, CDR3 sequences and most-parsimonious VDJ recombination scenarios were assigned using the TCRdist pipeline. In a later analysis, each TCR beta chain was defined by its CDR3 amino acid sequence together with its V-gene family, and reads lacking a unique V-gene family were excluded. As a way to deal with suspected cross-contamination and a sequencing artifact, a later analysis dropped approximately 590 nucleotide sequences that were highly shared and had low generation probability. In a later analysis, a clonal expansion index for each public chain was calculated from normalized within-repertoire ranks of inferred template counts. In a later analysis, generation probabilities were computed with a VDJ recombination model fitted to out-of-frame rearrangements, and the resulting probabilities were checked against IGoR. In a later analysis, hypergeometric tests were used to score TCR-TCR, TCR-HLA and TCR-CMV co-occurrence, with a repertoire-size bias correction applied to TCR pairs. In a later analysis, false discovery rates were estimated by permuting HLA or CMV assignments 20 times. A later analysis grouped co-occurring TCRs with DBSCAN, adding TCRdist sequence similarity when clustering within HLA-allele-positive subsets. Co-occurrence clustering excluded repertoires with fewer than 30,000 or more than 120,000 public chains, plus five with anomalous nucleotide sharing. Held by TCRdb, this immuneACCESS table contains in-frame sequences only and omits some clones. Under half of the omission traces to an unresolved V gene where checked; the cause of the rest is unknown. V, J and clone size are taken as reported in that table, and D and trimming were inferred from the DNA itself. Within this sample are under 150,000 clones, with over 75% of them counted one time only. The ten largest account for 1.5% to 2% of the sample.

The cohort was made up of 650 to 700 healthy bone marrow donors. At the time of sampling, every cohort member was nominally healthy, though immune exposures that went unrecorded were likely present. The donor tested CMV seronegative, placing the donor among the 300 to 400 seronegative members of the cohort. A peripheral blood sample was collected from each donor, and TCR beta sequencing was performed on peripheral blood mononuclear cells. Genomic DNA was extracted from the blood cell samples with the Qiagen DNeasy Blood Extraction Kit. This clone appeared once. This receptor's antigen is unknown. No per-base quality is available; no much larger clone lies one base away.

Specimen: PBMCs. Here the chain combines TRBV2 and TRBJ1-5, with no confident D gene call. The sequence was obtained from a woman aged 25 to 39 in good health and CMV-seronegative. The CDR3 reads CASSEALDVSNQPQHF. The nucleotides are TGTGCCAGCAGTGAAGCACTAGATGTTAGCAATCAGCCCCAGCATTTT. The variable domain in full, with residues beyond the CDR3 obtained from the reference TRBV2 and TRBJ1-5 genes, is EPEVTQTPSHQVTQMGQEVILRCVPISNHLYFYWYRQILGQKVEFLVSFYNNEISEKSEIFDDQFSVERPDGSNFTLKIRSTKLEDSAMYFCASSEALDVSNQPQHFGDGTRLSIL.